This entry features one TCR beta chain sequence. Only in-frame clones appear in the TCRdb table, and some are missing; sequencing was by immunoSEQ multiplex PCR. The sample consists of a few hundred thousand clones, 85% to 90% of them appearing once. The sample is drawn from a study of blood T cell repertoires in COVID-19. The receptor was isolated from a woman between 25 and 40 years old with COVID-19, enrolled during active disease. Sequenced material: peripheral blood.

The DNA for the CDR3 is TGTGCCAGCAGCTTAGGTGGGGGCGGAGGGCAGTTCTTC. It specifies CASSLGGGGGQFF. The chain couples TRBV7-2 to TRBJ2-1; D might be TRBD1 (6 bases). This CDR3 region has 13 residues. V lost 1 base, J lost 12 bases, and 13 bases lay in between. Germline assignment: CDR1 SGHTA and CDR2 FQGNSA.